These 13 T cell receptor beta chains were all obtained from the same sample, sequenced in a study of cytomegalovirus exposure and HLA in healthy donors. PCR primers comprised 60 Vbeta and 13 Jbeta primers. Data came from immunoSEQ multiplex PCR; TCRdb stores just in-frame clones and leaves some out. The sample has 170,000 or so clones, about 80% seen once. The sequencing input was PBMCs. Receptor source: a boy between 10 and 17 years old in good health and CMV-seronegative.

This clone occurred a few times. V usage is TRBV4-3 and J usage is TRBJ2-1, with D possibly TRBD1 on 5 matching bases. Germline V gives CDR1 LGHNA, CDR2 YSLEER. The CDR3 is 16 residues long. Trimming shortened V by 1 base and J by 1 base, and 11 bases separated the two germline ends. This chain's CDR3 is CASSQATGRSYNEQFF. The CDR3 DNA reads TGCGCCAGCAGCCAAGCAACAGGACGATCCTACAATGAGCAGTTCTTC.

The rearrangement joins TRBV7-2 to TRBJ1-1, with a possible D match to TRBD1 (5 bases). Trimming left V 1 base short and J 1 base short, with 7 bases between. The CDR3 has 14 residues. Germline V gene lookup returns CDR1 SGHTA and CDR2 FQGNSA. The CDR3 nucleotides are TGTGCCAGCAGCTTAGTGGGGGGGAACACTGAAGCTTTCTTT. Protein product: CASSLVGGNTEAFF.

This chain connects TRBV13 to TRBJ2-5; 7 nucleotides line up with TRBD1. Looked up from germline, CDR1 is PRHDT and CDR2 is FYEKMQ (reference sequence). J was trimmed by 2 bases and V by 1 base; bases with no gene match: 7. The CDR3 runs 16 residues. CDR3: CASSLEARGWQETQYF. DNA for the CDR3: TGTGCCAGCAGCTTAGAGGCCAGGGGGTGGCAAGAGACCCAGTACTTC.

V is TRBV6-5 and J is TRBJ2-7, with D maybe TRBD1 (5 bases). This CDR3 contains 13 residues. V was cut by 2 bases and J by 3 bases, with 8 bases left in between. The germline gives CDR1 MNHEY, CDR2 SVGAGI. CDR3 sequence reads: CASSYQGFYEQYF. For the CDR3, the DNA is TGTGCCAGCAGTTACCAGGGTTTCTACGAGCAGTACTTC.

The V call is TRBV2, the J call TRBJ2-1; perhaps TRBD2 as D (6 bases). CDR3 size: 14 residues. V gave up 4 bases and J gave up 4 bases, with 11 bases separating them. The germline CDR1 and CDR2 sequences are SNHLY and FYNNEI. CDR3 DNA: TGTGCCAGCAGTGGAACTAGCAGATACAATGAGCAGTTCTTC. This sequence encodes CASSGTSRYNEQFF.

V usage is TRBV19 and J usage is TRBJ1-4, with D maybe TRBD1 (6 bases). This CDR3 spans 15 amino acids. V dropped 2 bases and J dropped 3 bases, with 10 bases sitting between them. Germline V gene lookup returns CDR1 LNHDA and CDR2 SQIVND (reference sequence). The CDR3 nucleotides are TGTGCCAGTAGTATACAGGGACAACCTAATGAAAAACTGTTTTTT. Residues: CASSIQGQPNEKLFF.

The CDR3 DNA reads as TGTGCCAGCAGTCCAGGGGGCCCCTACGAGCAGTACTTC. It encodes CASSPGGPYEQYF. The chain is built from TRBV6-6 and TRBJ2-7, with 8 positions matching TRBD1. In germline, CDR1 is MNHNY, CDR2 SVGAGI (reference sequence). The CDR3 has 13 residues. V dropped 5 bases and J dropped 2; count of bases not matched to a gene: 2.

The J gene is TRBJ1-2, the V gene TRBV4-1; possible D gene TRBD1, 5 bases. The CDR3 is made up of 14 amino acids. Germline CDR1 MGHRA, CDR2 YSYEKL. V was shortened by 2 bases and J by 4 bases, with 11 bases between the two germline ends. DNA for the CDR3: TGCGCCAGCAGCCAATCAGGGTTGGTCTATGGCTACACCTTC. This sequence encodes CASSQSGLVYGYTF.

This chain uses TRBV9 with TRBJ2-5, with 11 bases that match TRBD2. Germline values: CDR1 SGDLS, CDR2 YYNGEE. CDR3 length: 15 amino acids. The V gene end was trimmed by 3 bases and the J gene end by 3 bases; junction bases not matched to a gene: 4. The CDR3, as DNA: TGTGCCAGCAGCGAACCGACTAGCGGGAAAGAGACCCAGTACTTC. This encodes CASSEPTSGKETQYF.

V gene TRBV5-1 combines with J gene TRBJ1-2, with a possible D match to TRBD1 (6 bases). Per germline, CDR1 SGHRS and CDR2 YFSETQ. This CDR3 is 15 amino acids long. V gave up 0 bases and J gave up 3 bases, with 12 bases separating them. The CDR3 DNA reads as TGCGCCAGCAGCTTGGGACAGGTCGGGGACTATGGCTACACCTTC. This sequence encodes CASSLGQVGDYGYTF.

V usage is TRBV9 and J usage is TRBJ1-5; D uncertain. V lost 3 bases, J lost 6 bases, and 16 bases lay in between. Looked up from germline, CDR1 is SGDLS and CDR2 is YYNGEE. The CDR3 spans 15 residues. CDR3 protein: CASSATGEGRQPQHF. In DNA, the CDR3 is TGTGCCAGCAGCGCAACGGGAGAAGGGCGTCAGCCCCAGCATTTT.

V usage is TRBV12-5 and J usage is TRBJ1-1; D unclear. Trimming cost V 6 bases and J 2 bases, with 10 bases left between them. CDR3 length: 13 residues. Germline CDR1 LGHNT, CDR2 FRNRAP. CDR3 bases: TGTGCTAGTGGCCTCCTGCGCAACACTGAAGCTTTCTTT. The encoded protein is CASGLLRNTEAFF.

The V gene is TRBV7-2, the J gene TRBJ2-5; D possibly corresponds to TRBD1 (6 bases). This CDR3 is built from 13 residues. From germline, CDR1 is SGHTA and CDR2 FQGNSA. V shed 1 base and J shed 7 bases, with 10 bases lying between them. In DNA, the CDR3 is TGTGCCAGCAGCTTAGACAGGGTGGGGACCCAGTACTTC. This sequence encodes CASSLDRVGTQYF.